This passage covers 21 T cell receptor beta chains from one sample sequenced in a study of blood T cell repertoires in COVID-19. Clones were read by immunoSEQ multiplex PCR, and TCRdb kept only the in-frame ones, dropping some. The data show 300,000 to 400,000 clones, over 75% seen once. Material: peripheral blood. All receptors derive from an older woman with COVID-19, enrolled during active disease.

CDR3 coding DNA: TGTGCCAGCAGCTTAGTCAGGGGAGCGGAAGCTTTCTTT. This codes for CASSLVRGAEAFF. The chain is built from TRBV7-2 and TRBJ1-1, with a tentative D call TRBD1 (6 bases). The CDR3 totals 13 residues. From germline, CDR1 is SGHTA and CDR2 FQGNSA. With 1 base removed from V and 8 bases from J, the gap between germline ends came to 11 bases.

The chain recombines TRBV5-1 with TRBJ2-4; 7 bases agree with TRBD2. With 0 bases clipped from V and 9 bases from J, the junction kept 9 bases outside the gene matches. CDR1 SGHRS and CDR2 YFSETQ come from the germline V gene. The CDR3 runs 15 residues. This CDR3 is CASSLALGGKVIQYF. The CDR3 DNA reads TGCGCCAGCAGCTTGGCCCTGGGAGGGAAGGTCATTCAGTACTTC. The full variable domain, in which reference TRBV5-1 and TRBJ2-4 provide the parts outside the CDR3, is KAGVTQTPRYLIKTRGQQVTLSCSPISGHRSVSWYQQTPGQGLQFLFEYFSETQRNKGNFPGRFSGRQFSNSRSEMNVSTLELGDSALYLCASSLALGGKVIQYFGAGTRLSVL.

The rearrangement uses TRBV3-1 (or the pseudogene TRBV3-2) and TRBJ1-2, with D tentatively TRBD1 (6 bases). The CDR3 consists of 16 residues. Germline V lookup: CDR1 LGHDT, CDR2 YNNKEL (reference sequence). The V end lost 1 base, the J end lost 1 base, and 13 bases lay between the germline ends. CDR3 nucleotide sequence: TGTGCCAGCAGCCAAGCCTGGGACATCGATAACTATGGCTACACCTTC. As protein: CASSQAWDIDNYGYTF.

A word on this clone: Since a much larger clone is just one base distant, this may be a read error. The chain joins TRBV5-5 to TRBJ2-7; 9 bases map to TRBD1. Per germline, CDR1 SGHKS and CDR2 YYEKEE (reference sequence). There are 14 residues in the CDR3. V trimming: 2 bases; J trimming: 3 bases; junction bases outside the gene matches: 3. CDR3 loop: CASSFGTGIYEQYF. As DNA, the CDR3 is TGTGCCAGCAGCTTTGGGACAGGGATCTACGAGCAGTACTTC.

This rearrangement joins TRBV5-5 to TRBJ1-3; no definite D call. V lost 0 bases and J 1 base, leaving 17 bases between the germline ends. Looked up from germline, CDR1 is SGHKS and CDR2 is YYEKEE (reference sequence). The length of the CDR3 is 18 residues. CDR3 loop: CASSLAREGRESGNTIYF. In DNA form, the CDR3 reads TGTGCCAGCAGCTTGGCCCGGGAGGGTAGAGAATCTGGAAACACCATATATTTT.

The rearrangement joins TRBV12-5 to TRBJ1-3; D not certain. This CDR3 has 13 amino acids. Germline assignment: CDR1 LGHNT and CDR2 FRNRAP. The germline V and J ends were trimmed by 6 bases and 4 bases, with 10 bases remaining between them. The CDR3 protein is CASGQQSGNTIYF. CDR3 nucleotide sequence: TGTGCTAGTGGCCAACAGTCGGGAAACACCATATATTTT.

With regard to this clone: The CDR3 end shows no conserved phenylalanine or tryptophan, and so a read error is likely. The DNA is left out, because the CDR3 cannot be placed on it with certainty; the CDR3 is given as TCRdb lists it. The chain carries TRBV7-9 and TRBJ1-2; TRBD1 reflects the table's D call only, with no check against the DNA. The CDR3 is 16 amino acids long, termini counted. Germline V gives CDR1 SEHNR, CDR2 FQNEAQ (reference sequence). The CDR3 here is CASSYWPQGSVSLAFG.

The chain has TRBV2 and TRBJ2-7; D might be TRBD1 (6 bases). Trimming stripped 7 bases from V and 3 bases from J, with 16 bases between. Per the germline V gene, CDR1 is SNHLY and CDR2 is FYNNEI. The CDR3 totals 14 residues. The CDR3 loop is CASTPSGTYYEQYF. CDR3 in DNA: TGTGCCAGCACCCCCTCGGGGACATACTACGAGCAGTACTTC.

This chain uses TRBV7-9 with TRBJ2-2, with 7 bases that match TRBD1. This CDR3 comprises 16 residues. Germline V lookup: CDR1 SEHNR, CDR2 FQNEAQ (reference sequence). The V gene end was trimmed by 6 bases and the J gene end by 6 bases; junction bases not matched to a gene: 13. The CDR3 loop reads CASRSRQGYSAGELFF. CDR3 bases: TGTGCCAGCAGGAGCAGACAGGGTTATTCTGCCGGGGAGCTGTTTTTT.

The chain has TRBV7-3 and TRBJ2-5, with 9 positions matching TRBD2. Trimming removed 5 bases from V and 2 bases from J; junction bases left unmatched: 6. Germline V CDR1 and CDR2: SGHTA, FQGTGA. This CDR3 is built from 15 residues. This CDR3 reads CASSPSGGRQETQYF. Here the CDR3 DNA reads TGTGCCAGCAGCCCAAGCGGGGGGAGGCAAGAGACCCAGTACTTC.

The chain links TRBV5-1 to TRBJ1-1; D is uncertain. CDR1 and CDR2 (germline): SGHRS, YFSETQ. The ends were cut back, 3 bases at V and 6 bases at J, with 15 bases in the middle. The CDR3 spans 14 residues. As DNA, the CDR3 is TGCGCCAGCAGCTATGGCCACGATCAATCTGAAGCTTTCTTT. The encoded protein is CASSYGHDQSEAFF.

V and J are TRBV6-5 and TRBJ1-1; D might be TRBD1 (6 bases). V lost 6 bases and J lost 4, with 15 bases in between. Germline V gives CDR1 MNHEY, CDR2 SVGAGI. The CDR3 extends over 14 amino acids. This CDR3 reads CASRREQGGTEAFF. CDR3 coding DNA: TGTGCCAGCAGGCGCGAACAGGGTGGCACTGAAGCTTTCTTT.

The chain links TRBV5-4 to TRBJ2-3; D call uncertain. The CDR3 totals 15 residues. The V end was cut by 6 bases, the J end by 6 bases, with 20 bases between. Germline V gene data show CDR1 as SGHNT and CDR2 as YYREEE (reference sequence). DNA for the CDR3: TGTGCCAGCACCCTACCGGGTGTGTCATCGGATACGCAGTATTTT. As protein: CASTLPGVSSDTQYF. Full variable domain (missing parts from reference TRBV5-4 and TRBJ2-3): ETGVTQSPTHLIKTRGQQVTLRCSSQSGHNTVSWYQQALGQGPQFIFQYYREEENGRGNFPPRFSGLQFPNYSSELNVNALELDDSALYLCASTLPGVSSDTQYFGPGTRLTVL.

The rearrangement links TRBV3-1 (or the pseudogene TRBV3-2) to TRBJ1-3; D gene unclear. Per the germline V gene, CDR1 is LGHDT and CDR2 is YNNKEL (reference sequence). There are 14 residues in the CDR3. V lost 4 bases to trimming and J lost 0 bases, with 7 bases between them. CDR3 sequence (DNA): TGTGCCAGCAGCCTTGACTACTCTGGAAACACCATATATTTT. This encodes CASSLDYSGNTIYF.

In its sample, this clone was seen once. The chain uses TRBV9 and TRBJ1-2; D is perhaps TRBD1 (5 bases). The germline V and J ends were trimmed by 0 bases and 4 bases, with 13 bases remaining between them. CDR1 is SGDLS, CDR2 YYNGEE, per germline. CDR3 length: 15 amino acids. CDR3 DNA: TGTGCCAGCAGCGTAGCTACGGGGGGTGTCTATGGCTACACCTTC. This codes for CASSVATGGVYGYTF.

The CDR3 region is CASSIWSGGAEETQYF. CDR3 sequence (DNA): TGTGCCAGTAGTATATGGTCGGGGGGAGCGGAAGAGACCCAGTACTTC. The chain links TRBV19 to TRBJ2-5; 7 bases agree with TRBD2. V dropped 2 bases and J dropped 3; count of bases not matched to a gene: 9. This CDR3 comprises 16 residues. Germline CDR1 and CDR2: LNHDA and SQIVND (reference sequence).

The J gene is TRBJ1-4, the V gene TRBV3-1 (or the pseudogene TRBV3-2); the D gene is possibly TRBD1 (6 bases). Trimming cost V 4 bases and J 8 bases, with 17 bases left between them. The germline V gene encodes CDR1 LGHDT and CDR2 YNNKEL (reference sequence). The CDR3 sequence is 15 residues long. CDR3 in DNA: TGTGCCAGCAGCCCCTGGGAAGGGGGACGGGAAAAACTGTTTTTT. Translation gives CASSPWEGGREKLFF.

The chain joins TRBV7-6 to TRBJ2-7; 8 bases align to TRBD2. The CDR3 extends over 19 amino acids. Germline lookup yields CDR1 SGHVS and CDR2 FNYEAQ. V lost 0 bases to trimming and J lost 2 bases; unmatched junction nucleotides: 15. Here the CDR3 DNA reads TGTGCCAGCAGCTTAGCGCTACCCTCCGGCGGGGGGACCCCCTACGAGCAGTACTTC. This gives the protein CASSLALPSGGGTPYEQYF.

This clone was found a few times. This chain uses TRBV4-2 with TRBJ2-7; D possibly corresponds to TRBD2 (6 bases). The CDR3 loop spans 14 amino acids. Trimming removed 4 bases from V and 2 bases from J, with 12 bases in between. The germline V gene encodes CDR1 LGHNA and CDR2 YNFKEQ. The CDR3, as DNA: TGTGCCAGCAGCCTAGAGGAGGGGACCTACGAGCAGTACTTC. It encodes CASSLEEGTYEQYF.

V usage is TRBV15 and J usage is TRBJ1-5; 7 nucleotides match TRBD1. With V trimmed by 4 bases and J by 7 bases, 7 bases remained unmatched. This CDR3 contains 14 residues. Germline assignment: CDR1 LNHNV and CDR2 YYDKDF (reference sequence). The CDR3 DNA reads as TGTGCCACCAGCAAAGGAGGGGGCTTCCAGCCCCAGCATTTT. Its translation: CATSKGGGFQPQHF.

This chain joins TRBV3-1 (or the pseudogene TRBV3-2) and TRBJ2-1, with TRBD1 matching 7 bases. J gave up 9 bases and V 5 bases, and 7 bases lay outside the gene matches. Germline CDR1 LGHDT, CDR2 YNNKEL (reference sequence). This CDR3 is 13 amino acids long. In DNA, the CDR3 is TGTGCCAGCAGCTATCGGACAGGAGGTGAGCAGTTCTTC. Its protein is CASSYRTGGEQFF.